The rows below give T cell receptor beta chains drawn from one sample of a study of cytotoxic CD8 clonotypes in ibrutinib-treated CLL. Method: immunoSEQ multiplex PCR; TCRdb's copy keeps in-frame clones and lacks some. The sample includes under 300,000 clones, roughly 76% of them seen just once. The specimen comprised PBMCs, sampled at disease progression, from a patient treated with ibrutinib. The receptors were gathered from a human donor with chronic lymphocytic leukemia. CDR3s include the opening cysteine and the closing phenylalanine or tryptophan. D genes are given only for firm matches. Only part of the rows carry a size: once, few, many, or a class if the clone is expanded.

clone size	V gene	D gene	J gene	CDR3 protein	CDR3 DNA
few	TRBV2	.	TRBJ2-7	CASMAYEQYF	TGTGCCAGCATGGCCTACGAGCAGTACTTC
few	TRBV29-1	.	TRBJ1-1	CSVLERVGTNTEAFF	TGCAGCGTTCTCGAGCGGGTGGGGACGAACACTGAAGCTTTCTTT
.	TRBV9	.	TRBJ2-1	CASSVTPRDEQFF	TGTGCCAGCAGCGTGACTCCGAGGGATGAGCAGTTCTTC
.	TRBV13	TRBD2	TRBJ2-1	CASTKIAGAYNEQFF	TGTGCCAGCACCAAAATAGCGGGAGCCTACAATGAGCAGTTCTTC
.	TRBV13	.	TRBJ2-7	CASSPGGPHEQYF	TGTGCCAGCAGCCCCGGGGGGCCACACGAGCAGTACTTC
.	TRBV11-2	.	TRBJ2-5	CASSRGRGRETQYF	TGTGCCAGCAGCCGTGGACGGGGAAGGGAGACCCAGTACTTC
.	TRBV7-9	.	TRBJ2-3	CASSPAGPGTDTQYF	TGTGCCAGCAGTCCCGCGGGACCCGGGACAGATACGCAGTATTTT
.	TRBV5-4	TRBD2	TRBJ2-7	CASSRAGLAGNEQYF	TGTGCCAGCAGCCGGGCCGGACTAGCGGGAAACGAGCAGTACTTC
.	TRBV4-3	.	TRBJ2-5	CASSQRFTGPQYF	TGCGCCAGCAGCCAGCGATTCACAGGGCCCCAGTACTTC
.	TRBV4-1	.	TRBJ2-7	CASSQADGYSYEQYF	TGCGCCAGCAGCCAAGCCGACGGATACTCCTACGAGCAGTACTTC
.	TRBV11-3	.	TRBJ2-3	CASSSPEGDTQYF	TGTGCCAGCAGCTCCCCAGAGGGGGATACGCAGTATTTT
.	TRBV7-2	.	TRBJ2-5	CASSLSTYETQYF	TGTGCCAGCAGCTTAAGCACCTACGAGACCCAGTACTTC
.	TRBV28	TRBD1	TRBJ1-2	CASRGTGENYGYTF	TGTGCCAGCAGGGGGACAGGGGAGAACTATGGCTACACCTTC
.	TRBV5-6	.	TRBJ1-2	CASSSPFPDGLGSDYGYTF	TGTGCCAGCAGCTCCCCCTTCCCCGACGGTTTGGGAAGTGACTATGGCTACACCTTC
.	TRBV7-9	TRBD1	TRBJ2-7	CASSLGPTGLGSYEQYF	TGTGCCAGCAGCTTAGGCCCGACAGGGTTGGGCTCCTACGAGCAGTACTTC
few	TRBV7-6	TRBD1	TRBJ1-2	CASSPGTGEAGYTF	TGTGCCAGCAGCCCTGGGACAGGGGAGGCGGGCTACACCTTC
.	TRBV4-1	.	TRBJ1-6	CASSPLFPRLSYNSPLHF	TGCGCCAGCAGCCCCTTATTCCCCAGGTTGAGCTATAATTCACCCCTCCACTTT
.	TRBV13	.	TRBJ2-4	CASSSRGGQYF	TGTGCCAGCAGCTCCAGGGGAGGGCAGTACTTC
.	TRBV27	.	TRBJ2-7	CASSFRGHFYEQYF	TGTGCCAGCAGTTTCCGGGGGCACTTCTACGAGCAGTACTTC
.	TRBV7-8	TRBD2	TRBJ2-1	CASSLLTSGISNEQFF	TGTGCCAGCAGCCTACTGACTAGCGGGATTTCGAATGAGCAGTTCTTC
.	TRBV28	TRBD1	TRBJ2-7	CASSLHPGTVYEQYF	TGTGCCAGCAGCTTACATCCCGGGACAGTCTACGAGCAGTACTTC
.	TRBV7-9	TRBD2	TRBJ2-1	CASRVGLAYQNEQFF	TGTGCCAGCAGGGTGGGACTAGCCTACCAGAATGAGCAGTTCTTC
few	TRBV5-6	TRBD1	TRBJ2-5	CASSGGQRQETQYF	TGTGCCAGCAGCGGGGGACAGCGTCAAGAGACCCAGTACTTC
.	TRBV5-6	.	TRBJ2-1	CASNHIGEQFF	TGTGCCAGCAACCACATTGGTGAGCAGTTCTTC
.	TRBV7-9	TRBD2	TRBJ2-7	CASSYETGLAGEGEQYF	TGTGCCAGCAGCTACGAAACCGGACTAGCGGGAGAGGGCGAGCAGTACTTC
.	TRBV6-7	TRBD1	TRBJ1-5	CASSYLRIQGPHTNQPQHF	TGTGCCAGCAGTTACCTCCGCATACAGGGGCCGCACACTAATCAGCCCCAGCATTTT
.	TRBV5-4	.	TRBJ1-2	CASSLGQGRYGYTF	TGTGCCAGCAGCTTGGGTCAGGGACGATATGGCTACACCTTC
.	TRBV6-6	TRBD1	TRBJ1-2	CASSYDRGIRRGYTF	TGTGCCAGCAGTTACGACAGGGGTATACGTAGAGGCTACACCTTC
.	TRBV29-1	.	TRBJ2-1	CSVVGINNEQFF	TGCAGCGTTGTCGGGATTAACAATGAGCAGTTCTTC
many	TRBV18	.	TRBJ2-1	CASSPPDRGQFF	TGTGCCAGCTCACCACCGGACAGAGGACAGTTCTTC
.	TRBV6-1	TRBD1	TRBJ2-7	CASSEPTGLSYEQYF	TGTGCCAGCAGTGAACCGACAGGGCTCTCCTACGAGCAGTACTTC
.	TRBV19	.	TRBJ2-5	CASSWGPETQYF	TGTGCCAGTAGTTGGGGTCCTGAGACCCAGTACTTC